This TCR beta chain was retrieved from a study of CD8 T cells in Susac syndrome. Study observations and caveats: Susac-specific public clones were found in both the total CD8+ and the CD8+ TEMRA repertoires, with around 17 in the former and several in the latter.

With respect to this clonotype: Its antigen is unknown.

A quantity of about 0.5 to 1 ug RNA underwent reverse transcription using random hexamers. TCRdb reanalysed the immunoSEQ multiplex PCR reads using MiXCR and keeps one entry per CDR3 protein. The sample has some 110,000 distinct CDR3 sequences, roughly 94% seen once. The sample was CD8+ T cells from PBMCs. This sequence originates from a human donor with Susac syndrome.

CDR3 DNA sequence: TGTGCCAGCAGTCCCAGGGATTCACCAGATACGCAGTATTTT. Its protein is CASSPRDSPDTQYF. J is TRBJ2-3 and V is TRBV6-5, with D maybe TRBD1 (5 bases). The length of the CDR3 is 14 residues. The V end was cut by 5 bases, the J end by 4 bases, with 13 bases between. CDR1 MNHEY and CDR2 SVGAGI come from the germline V gene.